Following are 17 T cell receptor beta chains from one sample sequenced in a study of shared clonotypes between healthy human individuals. Using immunoSEQ multiplex PCR, the repertoire was profiled, and TCRdb retains in-frame clones only, with some absent. The data show 450,000 to 500,000 clones, with about 85% seen just once and approximately 11% held by the top ten. Sequencing input: PBMCs. The receptors here all came from a woman aged 40 to 55 in good health. Some clones in this sample may be carry-over from other donors' samples.

V is TRBV9 and J is TRBJ2-1; TRBD2 is a possible D gene (5 bases). In germline, CDR1 is SGDLS, CDR2 YYNGEE. The CDR3 totals 16 residues. Trimming removed 4 bases from V and 3 bases from J, with 17 bases in between. The CDR3 DNA reads TGTGCCAGCAGCTCGGCTCGGCTAGCTCTCTACAATGAGCAGTTCTTC. Amino acid sequence: CASSSARLALYNEQFF.

This clone was picked up one time. The V and J genes are TRBV7-9 and TRBJ2-1; 11 nucleotides line up with TRBD1. This CDR3 has 16 residues. After removal of 1 base from V and 3 bases from J, the junction contained 2 bases not matched to a gene. Germline CDR1 and CDR2: SEHNR and FQNEAQ (reference sequence). This chain's CDR3 is CASSLGGTGGYNEQFF. In DNA, the CDR3 is TGTGCCAGCAGCTTAGGTGGGACAGGGGGCTACAATGAGCAGTTCTTC.

J is TRBJ2-1 and V is TRBV5-1; 8 bases line up with TRBD2. J lost 6 bases, V lost 7 bases, and 6 bases had no gene match. In germline, CDR1 is SGHRS, CDR2 YFSETQ. The CDR3 totals 13 residues. The CDR3 nucleotides read TGCGCCAGCGGACCGGGAGGGGTCAATGAGCAGTTCTTC. Its translation is CASGPGGVNEQFF.

The rearrangement uses TRBV7-2 and TRBJ1-2; 7 bases are shared with TRBD1. The CDR3 length is 15 residues. Germline V gene sequence: CDR1 SGHTA, CDR2 FQGNSA. Losses at the gene ends were 4 bases for V and 2 bases for J; bases not matched to a gene: 7. The CDR3 DNA sequence: TGTGCCAGCAGCTCACCCAACAGGGGCAACTATGGCTACACCTTC. Translated: CASSSPNRGNYGYTF.

This clone was seen just once. The chain couples TRBV2 to TRBJ2-7, with D hard to call. Deletions cut 6 bases from V and 6 bases from J, with 12 bases between. Germline lookup yields CDR1 SNHLY and CDR2 FYNNEI. This CDR3 comprises 12 residues. The CDR3 DNA reads TGTGCCAGCAGCCTTGATTGGAGCGAGCAGTACTTC. It codes for CASSLDWSEQYF.

This clone was seen at least ten times. V usage is TRBV7-9 and J usage is TRBJ2-5, with 9 bases matching TRBD1. The closer fit of TRBJ2-7 to the DNA end suggests the J call may be wrong. The CDR3 is made up of 13 amino acids. Germline CDR1 and CDR2: SEHNR and FQNEAQ (reference sequence). CDR3 coding DNA: TGTGCCAGCAGCAGGAGACAGGGGGGCGAGCAGTACTTC. The encoded protein is CASSRRQGGEQYF.

This rearrangement joins TRBV5-4 to TRBJ2-7; D is undetermined. Trimming cost V 3 bases and J 3 bases, with 19 bases left between them. Looked up from germline, CDR1 is SGHNT and CDR2 is YYREEE (reference sequence). The CDR3 consists of 16 residues. The CDR3 sequence is CASSSPVGVRSYEQYF. In DNA, the CDR3 is TGTGCCAGCAGCTCGCCGGTAGGAGTTCGGAGCTACGAGCAGTACTTC.

For this clone: The junction differs from germline at one of its ends, possibly a read error. The J gene is TRBJ1-4, the V gene TRBV11-2, with D perhaps TRBD1 (5 bases). The CDR3 spans 14 residues. From germline, CDR1 is SGHAT and CDR2 FQNNGV. The DNA of the CDR3 is TGTGCCAGCATCGCCCAGGGAGGACATGAAAGACTGTTTTTT. Residues: CASIAQGGHERLFF.

V gene TRBV5-1 combines with J gene TRBJ2-7; no clear D gene. The CDR3 is made up of 14 amino acids. Trimming left V 0 bases short and J 0 bases short, with 7 bases between. Germline-derived CDR1 and CDR2 are SGHRS and YFSETQ. The CDR3 DNA is TGCGCCAGCAGCTTGGATCAGTCCTCCTACGAGCAGTACTTC. Its protein product is CASSLDQSSYEQYF.

The V and J genes are TRBV7-2 and TRBJ2-7; 7 bases fit TRBD1. V lost 5 bases, J lost 2 bases, and 6 bases stayed unmatched. From germline, CDR1 is SGHTA and CDR2 FQGNSA. This CDR3 spans 14 amino acids. CDR3: CASSPTGSPYEQYF. In DNA, the CDR3 is TGTGCCAGCAGCCCGACAGGGTCTCCCTACGAGCAGTACTTC.

V and J are TRBV5-6 and TRBJ2-1; TRBD1 aligns across 9 bases. The ends lost 4 bases at V and 7 bases at J; junction bases unmatched: 9. CDR1 is SGHDT, CDR2 YYEEEE, per germline. The CDR3 is 15 amino acids. CDR3: CASSAGTGLGNEQFF. The CDR3 region has the DNA TGTGCCAGCAGCGCCGGGACAGGGTTGGGAAATGAGCAGTTCTTC.

The J gene is TRBJ2-5, the V gene TRBV19, with D perhaps being TRBD1 or TRBD2 (5 bases each). Germline V gene lookup returns CDR1 LNHDA and CDR2 SQIVND (reference sequence). Trimming took off 7 bases at V and 4 bases at J, with 13 bases between the two ends. The CDR3 covers 13 residues. Written as DNA, the CDR3 is TGTGCCAGTAAGGAGAGGGGTGTAGAGACCCAGTACTTC. Translated, it gives CASKERGVETQYF.

About this clone itself: A far larger clone is just one base off, so this is likely a read error. The rearrangement joins TRBV4-3 to TRBJ1-5; 7 nucleotides align to TRBD1. CDR3 length: 15 residues. From germline, CDR1 is LGHNA and CDR2 YSLEER. The trim removed 3 bases at V and 2 bases at J, leaving 4 bases unmatched. DNA for the CDR3: TGCGCCAGCAGCCACCGGGACAGTCGCAATCAGCCCCAGCATTTT. Translating it yields CASSHRDSRNQPQHF.

The rearrangement uses TRBV6-1 and TRBJ2-3, with 9 bases identical to TRBD2. The CDR3 is 16 residues long. V lost 5 bases to trimming and J lost 3 bases; unmatched junction nucleotides: 9. Germline V CDR1 and CDR2: MNHNS, SASEGT. CDR3 nucleotide sequence: TGTGCCAGCAGTAAAGAGCGGGAGGAGCTTACAGATACGCAGTATTTT. Translated, it gives CASSKEREELTDTQYF.

The chain is built from TRBV5-1 and TRBJ2-1; D unresolved. This CDR3 has 13 residues. CDR1 and CDR2 from the germline V gene are SGHRS and YFSETQ. The V end was cut by 0 bases, the J end by 5 bases, with 6 bases between. CDR3 in amino acids: CASSLAIDNEQFF. The CDR3 DNA sequence: TGCGCCAGCAGCTTGGCCATAGACAATGAGCAGTTCTTC.

This clone was detected only a few times. The V gene is TRBV7-9, the J gene TRBJ1-4; D is perhaps TRBD1 (6 bases). The CDR3 totals 15 residues. V was shortened by 4 bases and J by 1 base, with 10 bases between the two germline ends. In germline, CDR1 is SEHNR, CDR2 FQNEAQ (reference sequence). CDR3 sequence: CASSSEGVTNEKLFF. CDR3 in DNA: TGTGCCAGCAGCTCGGAGGGGGTAACTAATGAAAAACTGTTTTTT.

V gene TRBV11-3 combines with J gene TRBJ2-1, with 10 bases identical to TRBD2. Losses at the gene ends were 2 bases for V and 12 bases for J; bases not matched to a gene: 7. This CDR3 has 14 amino acids. Germline loops: CDR1 SGHNT, CDR2 YENEEA. CDR3 in DNA: TGTGCCAGCAGCTTAAGCGGGACTAGCGTTGTGCAGTTCTTC. Translating it yields CASSLSGTSVVQFF.